Each of the 2 T cell receptor beta chains below was sequenced from the same sample in a study of T cells after yellow fever vaccination. MiXCR, run by TCRdb on the 5' RACE reads, gives a single entry per CDR3 protein. The repertoire holds approximately 170,000 distinct CDR3 sequences, with roughly 9.6% as singletons. Specimen: CD8+ T cells sorted from PBMCs, collected 15 days after the yellow fever booster vaccination. The origin of the receptors is a man aged 18-30 years who received the YFV17D yellow fever vaccine.

This clonotype was observed a handful of times. The chain is built from TRBV3-1 and TRBJ2-5, with 9 nucleotides matching TRBD2. Per germline, CDR1 LGHDT and CDR2 YNNKEL (reference sequence). V shed 0 bases, J shed 0 bases, and the junction held 2 bases outside the gene matches. CDR3 length equals 16 residues. CDR3 region: CASSQESSGDQETQYF. As DNA, the CDR3 is TGTGCCAGCAGCCAAGAGTCTAGCGGGGACCAAGAGACCCAGTACTTC.

The CDR3 loop reads CASSVGAERTDTQYF. Here the CDR3 DNA reads TGTGCCAGCAGCGTCGGGGCGGAACGCACAGATACGCAGTATTTT. The chain has TRBV12-3 or TRBV12-4 and TRBJ2-3; D may correspond to TRBD1 or TRBD2 (5 bases each). With 6 bases removed from V and 1 base from J, the gap between germline ends came to 14 bases. CDR3 length equals 15 residues.